The clone carrying this T cell receptor beta chain showed up just once. From germline, CDR1 is LGHNA and CDR2 YNFKEQ. The junction had 7 bases not matched to a gene; V was cut back by 4 bases and J by 8 bases. The CDR3 consists of 13 residues. Only in-frame clones appear in the TCRdb table, and some are missing; sequencing was by immunoSEQ multiplex PCR. The data contain about 99,000 clones, around 96% of them singletons. This record belongs to a study of OX40 agonist ivuxolimab in advanced cancers. Study overall: Earlier treatment with anti-PD-1, anti-PD-L1 or anti-CTLA-4 was permitted, and roughly 40% had received some.

The V gene is TRBV4-2, the J gene TRBJ1-1, with 7 bases identical to TRBD1. The source material was CD4+ or CD8+ T cells sorted from blood, sampled in a trial of the OX40 agonist ivuxolimab. This receptor was taken from an adult with an advanced solid tumor such as melanoma, head and neck, liver or kidney cancer. The CDR3 is CASSLGGGSEAFF. The DNA of the CDR3 is TGTGCCAGCAGCCTCGGAGGGGGCTCGGAAGCTTTCTTT.